This T cell receptor (beta chain) derives from a study of brain T cells in children with intractable seizures. Whole-study results and caveats: Pre- and post-surgery blood differed in depth, so pre-surgery absences may be undersampling. Viral specificity was inferred only from CDR3 similarity; HCMV serostatus was unknown.

Regarding this clone: Its antigen is currently unknown.

Here immunoSEQ multiplex PCR was the method, and the copy in TCRdb shows in-frame clones only, minus some. Of hundreds of thousands of clones in the sample, roughly 93% were seen once. Germline assignment: CDR1 SGHTA and CDR2 FQGTGA. The CDR3 length is 15 residues. V was cut by 3 bases and J by 0 bases, with 9 bases left in between. Time point meaning: blood from clinic visit 5 months post-surgery; TSC patient then seizure free. Only cases whose brain tissue showed the highest T cell transcript signatures were sequenced. Pre-surgery treatment included at least one anti-epileptic drug. This material consisted of peripheral blood, taken about 5 months after surgery. The chain combines TRBV7-3 with TRBJ2-1, with D unresolved. This receptor was taken from a boy under two years old with tuberous sclerosis and intractable seizures. DNA of the CDR3: TGTGCCAGCAGCTTGTTTCCGAGCTCCTACAATGAGCAGTTCTTC. Residues: CASSLFPSSYNEQFF. The whole variable domain, filled in from reference TRBV7-3 and TRBJ2-1, reads GAGVSQTPSNKVTEKGKYVELRCDPISGHTALYWYRQSLGQGPEFLIYFQGTGAADDSGLPNDRFFAVRPEGSVSTLKIQRTERGDSAVYLCASSLFPSSYNEQFFGPGTRLTVL.